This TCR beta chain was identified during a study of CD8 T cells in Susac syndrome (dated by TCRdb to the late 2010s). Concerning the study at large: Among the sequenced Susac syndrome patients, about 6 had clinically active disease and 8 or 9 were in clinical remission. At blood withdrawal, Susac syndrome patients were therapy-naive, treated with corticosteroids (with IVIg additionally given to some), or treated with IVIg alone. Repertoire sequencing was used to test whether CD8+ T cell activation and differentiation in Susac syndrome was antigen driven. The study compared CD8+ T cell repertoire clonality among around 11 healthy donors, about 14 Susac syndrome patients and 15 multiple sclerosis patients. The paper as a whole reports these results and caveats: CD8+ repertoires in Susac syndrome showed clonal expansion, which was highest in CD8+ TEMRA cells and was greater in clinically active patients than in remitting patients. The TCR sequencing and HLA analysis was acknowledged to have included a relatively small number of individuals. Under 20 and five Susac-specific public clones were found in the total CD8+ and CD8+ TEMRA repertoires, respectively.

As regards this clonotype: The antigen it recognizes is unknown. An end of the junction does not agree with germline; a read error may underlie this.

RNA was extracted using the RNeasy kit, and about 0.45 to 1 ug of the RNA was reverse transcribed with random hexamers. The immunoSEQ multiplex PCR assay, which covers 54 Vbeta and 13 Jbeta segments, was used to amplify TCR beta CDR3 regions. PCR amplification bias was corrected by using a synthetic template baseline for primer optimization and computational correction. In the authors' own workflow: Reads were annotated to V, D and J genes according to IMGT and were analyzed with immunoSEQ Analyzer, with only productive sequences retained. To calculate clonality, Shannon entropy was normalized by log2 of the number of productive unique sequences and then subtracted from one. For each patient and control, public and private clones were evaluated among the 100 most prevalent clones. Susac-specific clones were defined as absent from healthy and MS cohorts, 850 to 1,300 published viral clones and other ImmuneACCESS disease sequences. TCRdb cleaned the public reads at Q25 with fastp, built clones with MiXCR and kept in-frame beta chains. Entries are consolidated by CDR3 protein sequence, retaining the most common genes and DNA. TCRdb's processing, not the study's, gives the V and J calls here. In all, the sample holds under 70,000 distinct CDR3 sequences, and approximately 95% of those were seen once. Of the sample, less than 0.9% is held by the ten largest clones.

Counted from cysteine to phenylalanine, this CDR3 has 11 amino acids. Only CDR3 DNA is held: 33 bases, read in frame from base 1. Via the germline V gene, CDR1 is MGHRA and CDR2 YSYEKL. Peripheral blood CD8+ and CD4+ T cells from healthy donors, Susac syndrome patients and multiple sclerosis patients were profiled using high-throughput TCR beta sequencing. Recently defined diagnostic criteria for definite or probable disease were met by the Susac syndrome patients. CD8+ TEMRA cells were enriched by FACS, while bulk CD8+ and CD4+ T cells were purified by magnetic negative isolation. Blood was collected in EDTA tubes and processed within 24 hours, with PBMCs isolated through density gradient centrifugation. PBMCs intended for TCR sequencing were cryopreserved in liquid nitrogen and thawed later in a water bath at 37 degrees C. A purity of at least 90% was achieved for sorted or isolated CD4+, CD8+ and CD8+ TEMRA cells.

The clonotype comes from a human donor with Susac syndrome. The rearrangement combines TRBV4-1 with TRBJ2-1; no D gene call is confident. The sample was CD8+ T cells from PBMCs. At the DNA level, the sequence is TGCGCCAGCAGCCAAGTGGGTTTTTGGGTCTTC. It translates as CASSQVGFWVF.